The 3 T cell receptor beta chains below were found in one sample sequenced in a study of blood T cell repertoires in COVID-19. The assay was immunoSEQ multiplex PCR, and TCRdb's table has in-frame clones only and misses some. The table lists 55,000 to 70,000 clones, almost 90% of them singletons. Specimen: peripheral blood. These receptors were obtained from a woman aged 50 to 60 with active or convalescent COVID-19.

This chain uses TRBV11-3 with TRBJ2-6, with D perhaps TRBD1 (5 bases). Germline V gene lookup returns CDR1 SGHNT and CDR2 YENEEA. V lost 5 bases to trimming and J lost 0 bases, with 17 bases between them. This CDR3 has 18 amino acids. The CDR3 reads CASSPRVPASSGANVLTF. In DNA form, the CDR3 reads TGTGCCAGCAGCCCCAGGGTCCCCGCCAGCTCTGGGGCCAACGTCCTGACTTTC.

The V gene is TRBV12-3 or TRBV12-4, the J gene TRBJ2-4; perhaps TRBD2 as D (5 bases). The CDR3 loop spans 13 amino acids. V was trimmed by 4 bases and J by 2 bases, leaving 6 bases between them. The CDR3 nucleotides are TGTGCCAGCAGTTGGACTTCCAAAAACATTCAGTACTTC. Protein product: CASSWTSKNIQYF.

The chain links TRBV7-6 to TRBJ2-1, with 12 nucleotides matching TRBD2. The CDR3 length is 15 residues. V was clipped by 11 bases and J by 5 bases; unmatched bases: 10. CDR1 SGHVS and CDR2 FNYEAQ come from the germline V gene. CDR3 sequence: CASSSGTSGHNEQFF. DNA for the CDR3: TGTGCCTCAAGTTCCGGGACTAGCGGGCACAATGAGCAGTTCTTC.